One and the same sample provided the 13 T cell receptor beta chains below, sequenced in a study of shared clonotypes between healthy human individuals. Clones were sequenced by immunoSEQ multiplex PCR, and TCRdb holds only the in-frame ones, with some missing. The sample has about 2 million clones; 85% to 95% are singletons. The specimen was naive CD4+ T cells sorted from blood. The subset is: CD45RA+ positively selected. The receptor source for this set is a man between 18 and 29 years old in good health.

V gene TRBV4-1 combines with J gene TRBJ2-1; D gene unclear. The CDR3 contains 14 residues. Germline-derived CDR1 and CDR2 are MGHRA and YSYEKL. V lost 0 bases and J 7 bases, leaving 10 bases between the germline ends. The CDR3 here is CASSQDRLGNEQFF. The CDR3 coding sequence is TGCGCCAGCAGCCAAGATCGGTTGGGGAATGAGCAGTTCTTC.

DNA for the CDR3: TGTGCCAGCAAGATGATCAATCAGCCCCAGCATTTT. Translating it yields CASKMINQPQHF. The V and J genes are TRBV19 and TRBJ1-5; no clear D. Between the trimmed V and J ends, which lost 9 bases and 3 bases, there was a span of 9 bases. The CDR3 is made up of 12 amino acids. Germline lookup yields CDR1 LNHDA and CDR2 SQIVND (reference sequence).

The V gene is TRBV11-2, the J gene TRBJ1-2; D gene unclear. CDR1 and CDR2 (germline): SGHAT, FQNNGV. The germline V and J ends were trimmed by 0 bases and 4 bases, with 3 bases remaining between them. The CDR3 totals 12 residues. CDR3 loop: CASSLDFYGYTF. In nucleotides, the CDR3 is TGTGCCAGCAGCTTAGATTTCTATGGCTACACCTTC.

This clone was seen only once. V and J are TRBV30 and TRBJ2-5; D remains unclear. The V end was cut by 1 base, the J end by 8 bases, with 20 bases between. CDR1 GTSNPN and CDR2 SVGIG come from the germline V gene (reference sequence). The CDR3 is made up of 15 amino acids. This CDR3 reads CAWSESDRDTPTQYF. In DNA form, the CDR3 reads TGTGCCTGGAGTGAATCGGATAGAGACACACCCACCCAGTACTTC.

This clone appeared a single time. Other DNA sequences within the sample encode an identical CDR3. V is TRBV7-2 and J is TRBJ1-6; no definite D call. CDR3 length: 12 residues. Trimming pared 1 base from V and 12 bases from J, leaving 7 bases between. Germline V gene lookup returns CDR1 SGHTA and CDR2 FQGNSA. The CDR3 spells CASSLGPGPLHF. The DNA of the CDR3 is TGTGCCAGCAGCTTAGGTCCTGGACCCCTCCACTTT.

The CDR3 sequence: CASSVGTLGEQYF. The CDR3 region has the DNA TGTGCCAGCAGCGTCGGGACTCTGGGCGAGCAGTACTTC. The chain recombines TRBV7-3 with TRBJ2-7, with TRBD2 as a possible D gene (6 bases). The CDR3 covers 13 residues. V was pared by 5 bases and J by 6 bases, with 14 bases between. CDR1 and CDR2 (germline): SGHTA, FQGTGA.

The chain combines TRBV6-1 with TRBJ1-1, with D possibly being TRBD1 (5 bases). Trimming pared 6 bases from V and 1 base from J, leaving 12 bases between. Germline assignment: CDR1 MNHNS and CDR2 SASEGT. The CDR3 length is 14 residues. CDR3 DNA sequence: TGTGCCAGCAGCGGGGGGGATCAGAACACTGAAGCTTTCTTT. Its translation: CASSGGDQNTEAFF.

The CDR3 reads CASSPTVLNEKLFF. The DNA of the CDR3 is TGTGCCAGCAGTCCGACAGTACTAAATGAAAAACTGTTTTTT. The V call is TRBV28, the J call TRBJ1-4, with a weak D call TRBD1 (5 bases). V gave up 5 bases and J gave up 5 bases, with 12 bases separating them. Per the germline V gene, CDR1 is MDHEN and CDR2 is SYDVKM. The CDR3 has 14 amino acids.

About this clone itself: In the same sample, other DNA sequences code for this CDR3. The rearrangement uses TRBV7-8 and TRBJ2-7; D is possibly TRBD1 or TRBD2 (5 bases each). There are 14 residues in the CDR3. Germline CDR1 SGHVS, CDR2 FQNEAQ. Between the trimmed V and J ends, which lost 1 base and 2 bases, there was a span of 9 bases. CDR3 sequence: CASSLGSGPYEQYF. The CDR3 DNA reads as TGTGCCAGCAGCTTAGGATCGGGACCCTACGAGCAGTACTTC.

The rearrangement links TRBV5-4 to TRBJ1-6, with D possibly matching TRBD1 (5 bases). The CDR3 is 15 residues long. Germline V gives CDR1 SGHNT, CDR2 YYREEE (reference sequence). The ends were cut back, 0 bases at V and 7 bases at J, with 11 bases in the middle. The CDR3 coding sequence is TGTGCCAGCAGCTTGGTCGGGACGCTAAATTCACCCCTCCACTTT. It codes for CASSLVGTLNSPLHF.

V is TRBV2 and J is TRBJ2-7; maybe TRBD2 (5 bases). Germline V gene data show CDR1 as SNHLY and CDR2 as FYNNEI. CDR3 length: 11 residues. V was shortened by 5 bases and J by 6 bases, with 8 bases between the two germline ends. CDR3 sequence reads: CASSPTSEQYF. As DNA, the CDR3 is TGTGCCAGCAGTCCTACTAGCGAGCAGTACTTC.

This clone appeared a single time. The V call is TRBV9, the J call TRBJ2-2; D perhaps matches TRBD1 (5 bases). The V gene lost 0 bases and the J gene lost 5 bases, with 11 bases spanning the gap. The CDR3 covers 15 residues. Germline CDR1 SGDLS, CDR2 YYNGEE. The CDR3 DNA reads TGTGCCAGCAGCGTAGCAACAGGAAGGACCGGGGAGCTGTTTTTT. Translation gives CASSVATGRTGELFF. The full variable domain, its missing parts supplied by reference TRBV9 and TRBJ2-2, is DSGVTQTPKHLITATGQRVTLRCSPRSGDLSVYWYQQSLDQGLQFLIQYYNGEERAKGNILERFSAQQFPDLHSELNLSSLELGDSALYFCASSVATGRTGELFFGEGSRLTVL.

V is TRBV7-8 and J is TRBJ2-1, with D possibly matching TRBD1 (6 bases). Germline V gives CDR1 SGHVS, CDR2 FQNEAQ. The V gene lost 5 bases and the J gene lost 6 bases, with 35 bases spanning the gap. This CDR3 is 21 amino acids long. The CDR3 DNA reads as TGTGCCAGCAGCCCGCTGAGTCGGGTAGCTCTAGGGGGACCTAATATCAATGAGCAGTTCTTC. Translation gives CASSPLSRVALGGPNINEQFF.